The clone carrying this T cell receptor (beta chain) came up a few times. What it recognizes is unknown. The protocol was immunoSEQ multiplex PCR, while the TCRdb copy is restricted to in-frame clones and leaves out a portion. The data contain around 120,000 clones, just under 80% of them singletons. As for time point: week 11, during vaccination. The study gave 300 ug of mutant IDH1 20-mer peptide per vaccine dose, with topical imiquimod. The source of the sample is a study of a mutant IDH1 vaccine in newly diagnosed glioma. Study overall: Patients' prior therapy spanned radiotherapy, temozolomide, or both; most underwent both.

The sequencing used PBMCs, collected from a glioma patient whose treatment included an IDH1 peptide vaccine. This receptor was taken from a man aged 35-49 years with glioma.

The CDR3 spells CASSGQPQHF. In DNA form, the CDR3 reads TGTGCCAGCAGTGGTCAGCCCCAGCATTTT. The chain uses TRBV28 and TRBJ1-5; D gene unclear. Deletions cut 5 bases from V and 6 bases from J, with 2 bases between. Germline V gene lookup returns CDR1 MDHEN and CDR2 SYDVKM. The CDR3 extends over 10 amino acids.